This T cell receptor beta chain comes out of a study of spatial heterogeneity in lung cancer. Across the study: Strong correlation linked TCR transcript counts in tumor regions to a T cell module score derived from matched bulk RNA-seq. Raw reads contained each unique TCR and UMI combination more than ten times on average.

The time point denotes: sample taken at primary tumor resection. Material for sequencing was whole RNA from tumor, nontumor lung or frozen PBMC, left unsorted. Germline values: CDR1 DFQATT, CDR2 SNEGSKA (reference sequence). Trimming removed 6 bases at V and 4 bases at J, with 14 bases between. CDR3 length: 13 residues. Overall study findings and caveats: It was found that expanded intratumoral alpha and beta TCR counts tracked tumor mutation counts.

TCR cDNA molecules were tagged individually, and each one carried a unique molecular identifier. TCRdb re-called the 5' RACE reads with MiXCR, one entry per CDR3 protein. The sample lists 5,000 to 6,500 distinct CDR3 sequences, around 4% seen once, with 23% in the top ten. In this sample, this clonotype is medium-sized. Antigen unknown. The rearrangement joins TRBV20-1 to TRBJ2-3, with D perhaps TRBD1 (6 bases). This specimen consisted of lung tumor tissue, obtained at surgery. This clonotype originated in a female donor with early-stage non-small cell lung cancer. CDR3 loop: CSALTGPADTQYF. The CDR3 bases are TGCAGTGCCCTGACAGGTCCGGCAGATACGCAGTATTTT.